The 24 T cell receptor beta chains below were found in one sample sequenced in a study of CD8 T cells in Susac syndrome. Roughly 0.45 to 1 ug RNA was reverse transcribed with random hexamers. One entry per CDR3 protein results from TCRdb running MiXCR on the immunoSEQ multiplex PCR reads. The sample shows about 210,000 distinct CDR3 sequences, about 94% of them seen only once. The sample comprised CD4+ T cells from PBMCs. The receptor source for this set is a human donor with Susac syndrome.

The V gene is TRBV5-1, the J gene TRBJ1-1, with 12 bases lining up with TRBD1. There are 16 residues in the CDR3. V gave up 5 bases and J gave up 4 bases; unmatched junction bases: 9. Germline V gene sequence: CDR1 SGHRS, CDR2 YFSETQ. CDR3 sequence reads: CASSSLPGQGATEAFF. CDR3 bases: TGCGCCAGCAGTTCTCTCCCGGGACAGGGGGCCACTGAAGCTTTCTTT.

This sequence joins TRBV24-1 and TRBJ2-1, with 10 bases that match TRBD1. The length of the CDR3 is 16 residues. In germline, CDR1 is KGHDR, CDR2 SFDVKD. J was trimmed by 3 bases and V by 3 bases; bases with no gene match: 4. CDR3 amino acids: CATSDPTGGVYNEQFF. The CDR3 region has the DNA TGTGCCACCAGTGATCCGACAGGGGGCGTCTACAATGAGCAGTTCTTC.

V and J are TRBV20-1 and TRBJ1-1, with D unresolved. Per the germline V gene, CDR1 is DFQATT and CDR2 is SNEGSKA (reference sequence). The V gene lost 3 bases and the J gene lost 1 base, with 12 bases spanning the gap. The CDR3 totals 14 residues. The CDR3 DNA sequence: TGCAGTGCTAGTTTGGGGAGAGGGAACACTGAAGCTTTCTTT. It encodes CSASLGRGNTEAFF.

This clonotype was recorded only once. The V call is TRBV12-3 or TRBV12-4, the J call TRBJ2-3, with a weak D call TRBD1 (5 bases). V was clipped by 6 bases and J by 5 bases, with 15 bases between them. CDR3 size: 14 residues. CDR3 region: CASRRPGNIDTQYF. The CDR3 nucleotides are TGTGCCAGCAGAAGACCAGGGAACATAGATACGCAGTATTTT.

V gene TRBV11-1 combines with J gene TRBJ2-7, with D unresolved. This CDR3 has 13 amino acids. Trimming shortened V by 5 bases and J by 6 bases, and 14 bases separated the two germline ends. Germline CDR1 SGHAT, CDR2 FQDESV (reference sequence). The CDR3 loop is CASSERWGSEQYF. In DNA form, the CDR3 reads TGTGCCAGCAGCGAGCGTTGGGGTAGCGAGCAGTACTTC. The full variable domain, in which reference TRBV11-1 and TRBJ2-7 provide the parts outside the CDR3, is EAEVAQSPRYKITEKSQAVAFWCDPISGHATLYWYRQILGQGPELLVQFQDESVVDDSQLPKDRFSAERLKGVDSTLKIQPAELGDSAMYLCASSERWGSEQYFGPGTRLTVT.

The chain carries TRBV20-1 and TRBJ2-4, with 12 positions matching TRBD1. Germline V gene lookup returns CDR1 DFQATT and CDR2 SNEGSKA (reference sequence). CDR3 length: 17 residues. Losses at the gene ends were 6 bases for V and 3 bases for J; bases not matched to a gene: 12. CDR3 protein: CSAPGTGGAGDKNIQYF. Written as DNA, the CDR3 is TGCAGTGCACCCGGGACAGGGGGCGCCGGGGACAAAAACATTCAGTACTTC.

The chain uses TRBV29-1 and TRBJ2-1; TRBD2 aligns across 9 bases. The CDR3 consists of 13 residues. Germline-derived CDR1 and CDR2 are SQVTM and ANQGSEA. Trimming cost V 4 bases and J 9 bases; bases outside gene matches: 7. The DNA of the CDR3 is TGCAGCGTTGGAAAGCGGGGGGTGGGTGAGCAGTTCTTC. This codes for CSVGKRGVGEQFF.

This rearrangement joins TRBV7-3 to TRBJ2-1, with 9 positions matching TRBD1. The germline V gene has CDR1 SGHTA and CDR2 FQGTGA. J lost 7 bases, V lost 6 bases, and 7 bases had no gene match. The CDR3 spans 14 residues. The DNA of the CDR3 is TGTGCCAGCAGTAGGGACAGGGCAAATAATGAGCAGTTCTTC. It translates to CASSRDRANNEQFF.

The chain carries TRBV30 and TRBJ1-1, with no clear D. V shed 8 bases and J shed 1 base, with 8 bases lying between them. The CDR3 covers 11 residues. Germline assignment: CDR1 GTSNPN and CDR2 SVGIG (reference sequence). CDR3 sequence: CAGAGNTEAFF. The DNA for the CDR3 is TGTGCCGGTGCGGGGAACACTGAAGCTTTCTTT.

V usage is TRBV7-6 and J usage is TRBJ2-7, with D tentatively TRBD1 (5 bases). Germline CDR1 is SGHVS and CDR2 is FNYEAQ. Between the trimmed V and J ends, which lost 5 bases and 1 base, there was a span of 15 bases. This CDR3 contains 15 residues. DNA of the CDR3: TGTGCCAGCAGCCCGGCCCCGACAGATTCCTACGAGCAGTACTTC. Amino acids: CASSPAPTDSYEQYF.

The CDR3 loop reads CASSLSPLVHNEQFF. In DNA form, the CDR3 reads TGTGCCAGCAGTTTATCCCCACTCGTACACAATGAGCAGTTCTTC. J is TRBJ2-1 and V is TRBV28; D remains unclear. The V end lost 1 base, the J end lost 5 bases, and 12 bases lay between the germline ends. The germline V gene has CDR1 MDHEN and CDR2 SYDVKM. The CDR3 consists of 15 residues.

The CDR3 region has the DNA TGCAGTGCGGGGGACCGGAAAATGCCCACCTACGAGCAGTACTTC. Its protein product is CSAGDRKMPTYEQYF. This chain uses TRBV20-1 with TRBJ2-7; D may match TRBD1 or TRBD2 (5 bases each). CDR3 size: 15 residues. In germline, CDR1 is DFQATT, CDR2 SNEGSKA (reference sequence). Trimming stripped 6 bases from V and 2 bases from J, with 20 bases between.

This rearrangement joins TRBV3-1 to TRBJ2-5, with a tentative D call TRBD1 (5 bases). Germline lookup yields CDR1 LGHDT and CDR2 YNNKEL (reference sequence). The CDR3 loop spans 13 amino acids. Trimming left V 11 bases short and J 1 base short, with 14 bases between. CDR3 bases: TGTGCCTGCCGGTGGGGCGGCCAAGAGACCCAGTACTTC. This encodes CACRWGGQETQYF.

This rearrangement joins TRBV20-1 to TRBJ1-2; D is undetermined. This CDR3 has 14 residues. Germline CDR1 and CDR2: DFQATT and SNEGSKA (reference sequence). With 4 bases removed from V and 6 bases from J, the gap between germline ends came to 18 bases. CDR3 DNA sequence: TGCAGTGCTACCGCTATAAGAGGGTTTCATGGCTACACCTTC. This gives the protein CSATAIRGFHGYTF.

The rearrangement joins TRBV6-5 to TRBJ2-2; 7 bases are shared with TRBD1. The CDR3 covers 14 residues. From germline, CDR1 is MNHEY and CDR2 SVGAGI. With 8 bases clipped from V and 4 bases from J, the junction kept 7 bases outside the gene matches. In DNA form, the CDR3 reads TGTGCCAGCCATCCGACAGGGAGCACCGGGGAGCTGTTTTTT. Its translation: CASHPTGSTGELFF.

CDR3 sequence (DNA): TGCAGTGCTTGGACTAGCGGGGCGGCCGGGGAGCTGTTTTTT. It translates to CSAWTSGAAGELFF. V usage is TRBV20-1 and J usage is TRBJ2-2, with 12 bases fitting TRBD2. The CDR3 is 14 residues long. Germline V gives CDR1 DFQATT, CDR2 SNEGSKA (reference sequence). Trimming cost V 5 bases and J 6 bases; bases outside gene matches: 4.

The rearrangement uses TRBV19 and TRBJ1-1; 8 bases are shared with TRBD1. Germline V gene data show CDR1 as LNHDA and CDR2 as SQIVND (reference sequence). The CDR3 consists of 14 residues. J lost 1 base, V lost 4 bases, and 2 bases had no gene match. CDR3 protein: CASSTDRANTEAFF. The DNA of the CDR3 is TGTGCCAGTAGTACGGACAGGGCGAACACTGAAGCTTTCTTT.

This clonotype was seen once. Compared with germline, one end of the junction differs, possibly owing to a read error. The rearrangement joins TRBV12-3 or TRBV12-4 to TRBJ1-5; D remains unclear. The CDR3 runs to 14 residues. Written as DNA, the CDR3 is TGTGCCAGCAGTTTAGTCCGTAGCGATCAGCCCCAGCATTTT. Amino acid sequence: CASSLVRSDQPQHF.

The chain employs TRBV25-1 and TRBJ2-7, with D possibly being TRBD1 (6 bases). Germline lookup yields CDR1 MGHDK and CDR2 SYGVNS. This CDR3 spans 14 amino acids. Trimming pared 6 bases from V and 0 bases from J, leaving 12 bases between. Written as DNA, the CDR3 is TGTGCCAGCAGCTTCAGGGGAAGCTCCTACGAGCAGTACTTC. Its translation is CASSFRGSSYEQYF.

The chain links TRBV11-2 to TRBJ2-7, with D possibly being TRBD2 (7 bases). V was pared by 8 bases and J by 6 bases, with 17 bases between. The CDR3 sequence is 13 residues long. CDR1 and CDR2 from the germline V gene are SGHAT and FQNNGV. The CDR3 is CASQTPRGREQYF. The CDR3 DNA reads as TGTGCCAGCCAGACCCCGCGGGGGCGCGAGCAGTACTTC.

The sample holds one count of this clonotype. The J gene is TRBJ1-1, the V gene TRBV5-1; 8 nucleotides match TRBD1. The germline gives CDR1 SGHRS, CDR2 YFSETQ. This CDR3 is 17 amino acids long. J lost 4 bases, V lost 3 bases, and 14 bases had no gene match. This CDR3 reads CASSSRTGTNQGTEAFF. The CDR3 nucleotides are TGCGCCAGCAGCTCGAGGACAGGGACTAACCAGGGCACTGAAGCTTTCTTT.

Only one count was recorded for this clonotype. The CDR3 loop reads CSARAGPSEAFF. Here the CDR3 DNA reads TGCAGTGCTAGAGCGGGTCCGTCGGAAGCTTTCTTT. The chain carries TRBV20-1 and TRBJ1-1; the D is unclear. The germline V gene has CDR1 DFQATT and CDR2 SNEGSKA (reference sequence). Trimming removed 1 base at V and 8 bases at J, with 11 bases between. This CDR3 is 12 amino acids long.

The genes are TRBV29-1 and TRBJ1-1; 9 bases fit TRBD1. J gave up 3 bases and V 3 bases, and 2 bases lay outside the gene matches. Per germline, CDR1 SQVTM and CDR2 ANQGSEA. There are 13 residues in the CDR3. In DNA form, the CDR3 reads TGCAGCGTTGATAGACAGGGGGACACTGAAGCTTTCTTT. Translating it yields CSVDRQGDTEAFF.

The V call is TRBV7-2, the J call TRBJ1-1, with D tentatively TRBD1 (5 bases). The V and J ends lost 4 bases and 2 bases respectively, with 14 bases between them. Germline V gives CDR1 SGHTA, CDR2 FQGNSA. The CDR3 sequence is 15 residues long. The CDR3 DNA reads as TGTGCCAGCAGCTGGGGGGGAGGGTTTAACACTGAAGCTTTCTTT. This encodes CASSWGGGFNTEAFF.